This T cell receptor (beta chain) was recovered during a study of blood T cell repertoires in COVID-19. Sequencing used immunoSEQ multiplex PCR; TCRdb keeps in-frame clones, though not all of them. The sample carries approximately 140,000 clones, approximately 86% recorded once. The germline V gene has CDR1 SNHLY and CDR2 FYNNEI. The V and J ends lost 6 bases and 6 bases, in that order; junction bases with no gene match: 6. CDR3 length: 13 amino acids. The sample holds one count of this clone. The chain couples TRBV2 to TRBJ2-5; 8 bases map to TRBD1. This receptor was obtained from a man between 65 and 85 years old with acute or convalescent COVID-19. The sample comprised peripheral blood. The CDR3 nucleotides read TGTGCCAGCAGAGACAGGGGTCCGAAGACCCAGTACTTC. It codes for CASRDRGPKTQYF.